Here is one T cell receptor beta chain with its context. Via MiXCR, TCRdb re-called the 5' RACE reads, giving one row per CDR3 protein. The repertoire consists of around 250,000 distinct CDR3 sequences, with over 30% occurring once and the leading ten covering approximately 4.6%. This record comes from a study of CD8 T cells in ankylosing spondylitis. The CDR3 runs 15 residues. From germline, CDR1 is SGHAT and CDR2 FQNNGV. V was clipped by 2 bases and J by 4 bases; unmatched bases: 7. The chain recombines TRBV11-2 with TRBJ1-2, with 7 bases fitting TRBD1. The sequenced material came from blood, either unsorted or a sorted T cell fraction (not recorded which). This receptor was identified in a male donor with ankylosing spondylitis or in good health (not recorded which). The CDR3 nucleotides are TGTGCCAGCAGCTTACGATTGGAGGGGGCCTATGGCTACACCTTC. Translation: CASSLRLEGAYGYTF.